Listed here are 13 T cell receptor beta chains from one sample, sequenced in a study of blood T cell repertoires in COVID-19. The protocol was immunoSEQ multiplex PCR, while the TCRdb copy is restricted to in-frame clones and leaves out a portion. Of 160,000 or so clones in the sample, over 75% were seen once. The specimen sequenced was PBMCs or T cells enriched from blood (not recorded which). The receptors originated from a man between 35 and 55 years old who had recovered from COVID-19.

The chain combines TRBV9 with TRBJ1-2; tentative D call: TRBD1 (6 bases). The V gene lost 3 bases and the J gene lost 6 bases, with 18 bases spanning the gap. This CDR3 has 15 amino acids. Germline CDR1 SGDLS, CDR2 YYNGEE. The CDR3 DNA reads TGTGCCAGCAGCGCCGGGATCCGGGACAAGAATGGCTACACCTTC. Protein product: CASSAGIRDKNGYTF.

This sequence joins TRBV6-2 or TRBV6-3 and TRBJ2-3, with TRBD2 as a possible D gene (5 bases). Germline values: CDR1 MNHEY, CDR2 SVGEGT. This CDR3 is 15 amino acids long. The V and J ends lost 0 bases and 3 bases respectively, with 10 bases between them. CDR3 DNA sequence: TGTGCCAGCAGTTACTCGATTCCGGGAACAGATACGCAGTATTTT. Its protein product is CASSYSIPGTDTQYF.

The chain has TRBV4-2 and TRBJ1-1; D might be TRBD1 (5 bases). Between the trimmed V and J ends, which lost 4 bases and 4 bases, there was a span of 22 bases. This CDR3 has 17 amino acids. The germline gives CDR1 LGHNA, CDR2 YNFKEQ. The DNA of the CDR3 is TGTGCCAGCAGCCCCACTACCCTGACAGCCCGGGTCACTGAAGCTTTCTTT. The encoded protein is CASSPTTLTARVTEAFF.

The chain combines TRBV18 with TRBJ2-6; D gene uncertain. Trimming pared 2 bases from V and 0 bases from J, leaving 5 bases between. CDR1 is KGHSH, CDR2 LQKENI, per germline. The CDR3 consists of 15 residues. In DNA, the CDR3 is TGTGCCAGCTCACCAGGTAGCTCTGGGGCCAACGTCCTGACTTTC. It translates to CASSPGSSGANVLTF.

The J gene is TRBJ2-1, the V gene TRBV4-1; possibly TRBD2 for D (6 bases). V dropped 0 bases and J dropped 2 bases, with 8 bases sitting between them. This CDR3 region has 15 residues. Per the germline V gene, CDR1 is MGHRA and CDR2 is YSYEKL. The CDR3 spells CASSQDPGAYNEQFF. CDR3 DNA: TGCGCCAGCAGCCAAGATCCGGGGGCCTACAATGAGCAGTTCTTC.

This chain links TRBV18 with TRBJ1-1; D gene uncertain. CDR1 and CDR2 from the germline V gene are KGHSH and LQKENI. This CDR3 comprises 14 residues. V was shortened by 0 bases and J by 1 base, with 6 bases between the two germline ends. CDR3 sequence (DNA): TGTGCCAGCTCACCACCTCCGGGGAACACTGAAGCTTTCTTT. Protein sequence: CASSPPPGNTEAFF.

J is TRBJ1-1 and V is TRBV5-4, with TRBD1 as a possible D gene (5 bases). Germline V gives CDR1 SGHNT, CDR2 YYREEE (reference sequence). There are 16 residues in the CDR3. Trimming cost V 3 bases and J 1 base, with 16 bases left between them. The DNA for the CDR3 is TGTGCCAGCAGCTCCGGGAGCCAAAGGGGGAACACTGAAGCTTTCTTT. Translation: CASSSGSQRGNTEAFF.

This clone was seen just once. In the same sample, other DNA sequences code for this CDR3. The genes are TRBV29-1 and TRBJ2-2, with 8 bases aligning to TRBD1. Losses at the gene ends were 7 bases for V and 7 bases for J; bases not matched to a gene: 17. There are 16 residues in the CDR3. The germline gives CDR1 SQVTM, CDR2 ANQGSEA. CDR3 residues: CSAFSAWQGAIGELFF. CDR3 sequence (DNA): TGCAGCGCCTTCTCGGCATGGCAGGGGGCTATCGGGGAGCTGTTTTTT.

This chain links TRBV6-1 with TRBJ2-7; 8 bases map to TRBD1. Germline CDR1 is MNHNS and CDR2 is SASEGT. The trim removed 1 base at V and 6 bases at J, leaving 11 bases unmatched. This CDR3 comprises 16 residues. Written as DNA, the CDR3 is TGTGCCAGCAGTGAAGTTGTCGGACAGGGCAAGGTCGAGCAGTACTTC. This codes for CASSEVVGQGKVEQYF.

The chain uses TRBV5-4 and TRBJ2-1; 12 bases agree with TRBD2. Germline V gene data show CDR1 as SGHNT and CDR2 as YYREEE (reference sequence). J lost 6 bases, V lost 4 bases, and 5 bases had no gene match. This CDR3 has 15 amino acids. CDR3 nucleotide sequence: TGTGCCAGCAGCCACTGGACTAGCGGGGTCAATGAGCAGTTCTTC. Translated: CASSHWTSGVNEQFF.

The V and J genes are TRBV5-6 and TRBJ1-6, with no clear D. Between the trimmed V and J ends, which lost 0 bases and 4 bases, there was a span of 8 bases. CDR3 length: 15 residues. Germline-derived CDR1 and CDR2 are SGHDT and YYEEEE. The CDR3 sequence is CASSLGGGYNSPLHF. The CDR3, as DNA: TGTGCCAGCAGCTTGGGGGGAGGTTATAATTCACCCCTCCACTTT.

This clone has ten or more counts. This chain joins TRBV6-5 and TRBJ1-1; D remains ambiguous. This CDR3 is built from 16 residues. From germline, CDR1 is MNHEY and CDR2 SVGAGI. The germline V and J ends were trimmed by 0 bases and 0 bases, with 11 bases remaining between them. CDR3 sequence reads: CASSYSGEGLNTEAFF. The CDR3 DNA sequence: TGTGCCAGCAGTTACTCGGGTGAGGGCCTGAACACTGAAGCTTTCTTT.

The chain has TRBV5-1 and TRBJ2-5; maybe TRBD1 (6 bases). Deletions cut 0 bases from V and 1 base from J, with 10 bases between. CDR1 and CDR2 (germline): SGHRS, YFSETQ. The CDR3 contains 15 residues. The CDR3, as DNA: TGCGCCAGCAGCTTGGCTCAGGGGCGCCAAGAGACCCAGTACTTC. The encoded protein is CASSLAQGRQETQYF.